These 32 T cell receptor beta chains were sequenced from one sample in a study of blood T cell repertoires in COVID-19. Using immunoSEQ multiplex PCR, the repertoire was profiled, and TCRdb retains in-frame clones only, with some absent. Here the sample spans 270,000 or so clones, roughly 91% being singletons. Material for sequencing was PBMCs or T cells enriched from blood (not recorded which). All receptors derive from a woman aged 40-49 years with acute COVID-19.

V and J are TRBV9 and TRBJ2-1; TRBD1 might be the D (5 bases). Trimming pared 0 bases from V and 7 bases from J, leaving 14 bases between. The CDR3 runs 15 residues. CDR1 is SGDLS, CDR2 YYNGEE, per germline. CDR3 region: CASSVAPRGVNEQFF. The DNA of the CDR3 is TGTGCCAGCAGCGTAGCCCCAAGGGGCGTTAATGAGCAGTTCTTC.

This chain connects TRBV3-1 (or the pseudogene TRBV3-2) to TRBJ2-5, with D perhaps TRBD2 (6 bases). Germline values: CDR1 LGHDT, CDR2 YNNKEL (reference sequence). V dropped 1 base and J dropped 5 bases, with 23 bases sitting between them. The CDR3 covers 18 residues. The CDR3 nucleotides are TGTGCCAGCAGCCAAGCGGAGTCGGGGCGGGGTTTTGGTGAGACCCAGTACTTC. Amino acids: CASSQAESGRGFGETQYF.

V gene TRBV2 combines with J gene TRBJ2-1, with D perhaps TRBD2 (6 bases). Germline assignment: CDR1 SNHLY and CDR2 FYNNEI. The CDR3 covers 12 residues. The V end was cut by 11 bases, the J end by 6 bases, with 14 bases between. The CDR3 region is CASRGRLNEQFF. Written as DNA, the CDR3 is TGTGCCTCGCGGGGCCGCCTCAATGAGCAGTTCTTC.

V gene TRBV5-4 combines with J gene TRBJ2-3, with 8 bases fitting TRBD2. There are 16 residues in the CDR3. Germline-derived CDR1 and CDR2 are SGHNT and YYREEE (reference sequence). The V and J ends lost 2 bases and 6 bases, in that order; junction bases with no gene match: 11. CDR3 region: CASSFLSGSSADTQYF. The CDR3 DNA follows: TGTGCCAGCAGCTTTCTGAGCGGGAGTTCCGCTGATACGCAGTATTTT.

This sequence joins TRBV28 and TRBJ2-1; D is perhaps TRBD1 (6 bases). V lost 3 bases and J lost 6, with 21 bases in between. Germline-derived CDR1 and CDR2 are MDHEN and SYDVKM. The CDR3 is made up of 17 amino acids. CDR3 in amino acids: CASSLSGWGRGINEQFF. CDR3 bases: TGTGCCAGCAGTTTGAGTGGTTGGGGGCGCGGAATCAATGAGCAGTTCTTC.

The chain is built from TRBV5-1 and TRBJ1-6, with a possible D match to TRBD1 (5 bases). The germline V and J ends were trimmed by 4 bases and 10 bases, with 12 bases remaining between them. There are 13 residues in the CDR3. Germline V CDR1 and CDR2: SGHRS, YFSETQ. CDR3 protein: CASSPEQGSPLHF. Here the CDR3 DNA reads TGCGCCAGCAGCCCGGAGCAGGGCTCACCCCTCCACTTT.

This chain links TRBV3-1 (or the pseudogene TRBV3-2) with TRBJ2-2; TRBD1 is a possible D gene (5 bases). Per germline, CDR1 LGHDT and CDR2 YNNKEL (reference sequence). Trimming took off 3 bases at V and 0 bases at J, with 14 bases between the two ends. This CDR3 has 17 amino acids. The CDR3 DNA reads TGTGCCAGCAGCCAGGCAAGGGGAAAAGCGAACACCGGGGAGCTGTTTTTT. As protein: CASSQARGKANTGELFF.

The chain uses TRBV7-9 and TRBJ2-7; 7 nucleotides match TRBD1. Germline CDR1 is SEHNR and CDR2 is FQNEAQ (reference sequence). This CDR3 comprises 16 residues. The trim removed 4 bases at V and 1 base at J, leaving 10 bases unmatched. In DNA, the CDR3 is TGTGCCAGCAGCTCGTGGACAGGAACTACATCCTACGAGCAGTACTTC. Residues: CASSSWTGTTSYEQYF.

This rearrangement joins TRBV7-9 to TRBJ2-1, with 9 bases aligning to TRBD1. Germline-derived CDR1 and CDR2 are SEHNR and FQNEAQ (reference sequence). The CDR3 totals 17 residues. J was trimmed by 7 bases and V by 0 bases; bases with no gene match: 10. The CDR3 here is CASSLAGGTGHGNEQFF. CDR3 in DNA: TGTGCCAGCAGCTTAGCCGGCGGGACAGGGCATGGGAATGAGCAGTTCTTC. The variable domain in full, with the rest retrieved from reference TRBV7-9 and TRBJ2-1, is DTGVSQNPRHKITKRGQNVTFRCDPISEHNRLYWYRQTLGQGPEFLTYFQNEAQLEKSRLLSDRFSAERPKGSFSTLEIQRTEQGDSAMYLCASSLAGGTGHGNEQFFGPGTRLTVL.

This sequence joins TRBV6-5 and TRBJ1-2; 8 bases agree with TRBD1. The CDR3 is 15 residues long. With 7 bases clipped from V and 7 bases from J, the junction kept 14 bases outside the gene matches. CDR1 MNHEY and CDR2 SVGAGI come from the germline V gene. This CDR3 is CASIPSGGRTGGYTF. Here the CDR3 DNA reads TGTGCCAGCATCCCCTCAGGGGGCAGGACGGGTGGCTACACCTTC.

J is TRBJ2-7 and V is TRBV18; 10 bases match TRBD2. CDR1 is KGHSH and CDR2 is LQKENI in the germline V gene. V lost 3 bases and J lost 3; bases outside the gene matches: 2. CDR3 length: 14 residues. CDR3 coding DNA: TGTGCCAGCTCACCCTGGACTAGCGGCTACGAGCAGTACTTC. Encoded protein: CASSPWTSGYEQYF.

This clone appeared a few times. The rearrangement links TRBV5-6 to TRBJ1-1; D is unclear. This CDR3 has 13 residues. V lost 1 base and J 4 bases, leaving 8 bases between the germline ends. The germline V gene encodes CDR1 SGHDT and CDR2 YYEEEE. This CDR3 is CASSLLGFTEAFF. In DNA form, the CDR3 reads TGTGCCAGCAGCTTGCTAGGATTCACTGAAGCTTTCTTT. Variable domain in full (rest from reference TRBV5-6 and TRBJ1-1): DAGVTQSPTHLIKTRGQQVTLRCSPKSGHDTVSWYQQALGQGPQFIFQYYEEEERQRGNFPDRFSGHQFPNYSSELNVNALLLGDSALYLCASSLLGFTEAFFGQGTRLTVV.

V usage is TRBV28 and J usage is TRBJ1-5, with 9 bases fitting TRBD1. The germline V gene encodes CDR1 MDHEN and CDR2 SYDVKM. The V gene end was trimmed by 6 bases and the J gene end by 3 bases; junction bases not matched to a gene: 6. The CDR3 is 15 residues long. The CDR3 protein is CASRSGTGFNQPQHF. DNA for the CDR3: TGTGCCAGCAGATCCGGGACAGGGTTCAATCAGCCCCAGCATTTT.

This clone was seen more than once but under ten times. The V gene is TRBV11-2, the J gene TRBJ1-5; 8 bases are a match to TRBD1. The V gene end was trimmed by 0 bases and the J gene end by 4 bases; junction bases not matched to a gene: 2. The germline V gene encodes CDR1 SGHAT and CDR2 FQNNGV. The CDR3 length is 15 residues. The CDR3 loop is CASSLDDRGNQPQHF. The CDR3 nucleotides read TGTGCCAGCAGCTTAGATGACAGGGGTAATCAGCCCCAGCATTTT.

V and J are TRBV27 and TRBJ2-3; 15 nucleotides match TRBD2. This CDR3 has 20 amino acids. V lost 6 bases to trimming and J lost 0 bases; unmatched junction nucleotides: 13. CDR1 and CDR2 (germline): MNHEY, SMNVEV (reference sequence). This chain's CDR3 is CASSYFGTSGGTPSTDTQYF. CDR3 DNA: TGTGCCAGCAGCTACTTCGGGACTAGCGGGGGGACCCCTAGCACAGATACGCAGTATTTT.

V gene TRBV2 combines with J gene TRBJ1-6; tentative D call: TRBD1 (6 bases). Trimming stripped 7 bases from V and 7 bases from J, with 17 bases between. The CDR3 covers 15 residues. The germline V gene has CDR1 SNHLY and CDR2 FYNNEI. The CDR3 bases are TGTGCCAGCACCGCCAGAAGGGGGAGAAATTCACCCCTCCACTTT. As protein: CASTARRGRNSPLHF.

The chain is built from TRBV10-3 and TRBJ2-7, with D perhaps TRBD1 (5 bases). CDR3 length: 14 residues. Germline V gene data show CDR1 as ENHRY and CDR2 as SYGVKD. Trimming cost V 6 bases and J 2 bases, with 14 bases left between them. CDR3 DNA sequence: TGTGCCATCAGCCCGGACATGGCTACCTACGAGCAGTACTTC. The encoded protein is CAISPDMATYEQYF.

This clone was picked up one time. The chain employs TRBV14 and TRBJ1-1, with 7 bases lining up with TRBD1. The ends lost 3 bases at V and 9 bases at J; junction bases unmatched: 7. The CDR3 has 13 amino acids. Germline values: CDR1 SGHDN, CDR2 FVKESK. The CDR3 nucleotides are TGTGCCAGCAGCCATGCCCTGACAGGGCAAGCTTTCTTT. Protein sequence: CASSHALTGQAFF. Using reference TRBV14 and TRBJ1-1 for the parts outside the CDR3, the full variable domain is EAGVTQFPSHSVIEKGQTVTLRCDPISGHDNLYWYRRVMGKEIKFLLHFVKESKQDESGMPNNRFLAERTGGTYSTLKVQPAELEDSGVYFCASSHALTGQAFFGQGTRLTVV.

The J gene is TRBJ2-7, the V gene TRBV6-2 or TRBV6-3; 8 positions match TRBD2. V shed 2 bases and J 0 bases; nucleotides not matched to a gene: 0. This CDR3 contains 14 residues. Germline CDR1 and CDR2: MNHEY and SVGEGT. The CDR3 DNA follows: TGTGCCAGCAGTTACGGGACTAGCTCCTACGAGCAGTACTTC. Protein: CASSYGTSSYEQYF.

The chain uses TRBV5-1 and TRBJ2-3, with D possibly matching TRBD2 (5 bases). CDR1 and CDR2 (germline): SGHRS, YFSETQ. V lost 5 bases to trimming and J lost 14 bases, with 15 bases between them. The CDR3 sequence is 11 residues long. CDR3 in amino acids: CASRLRRQGYF. Here the CDR3 DNA reads TGCGCCAGCAGGCTGCGGAGGCAAGGGTATTTT.

The rearrangement joins TRBV12-5 to TRBJ2-7; possible D gene TRBD2, 5 bases. Germline V gene lookup returns CDR1 LGHNT and CDR2 FRNRAP. V was clipped by 5 bases and J by 2 bases, with 10 bases between them. The CDR3 extends over 13 amino acids. This chain's CDR3 is CASGLPGTYEQYF. CDR3 bases: TGTGCTAGTGGTCTACCCGGGACCTACGAGCAGTACTTC. Drawing the rest from reference TRBV12-5 and TRBJ2-7, the complete variable domain is DARVTQTPRHKVTEMGQEVTMRCQPILGHNTVFWYRQTMMQGLELLAYFRNRAPLDDSGMPKDRFSAEMPDATLATLKIQPSEPRDSAVYFCASGLPGTYEQYFGPGTRLTVT.

The genes are TRBV28 and TRBJ1-1; 9 bases are a match to TRBD1. V shed 4 bases, J shed 11 bases, and the junction held 14 bases outside the gene matches. This CDR3 region has 15 residues. CDR1 and CDR2 (germline): MDHEN, SYDVKM. This CDR3 reads CASSWRSTGGVQAFF. The DNA of the CDR3 is TGTGCCAGCAGTTGGCGCTCGACAGGGGGGGTGCAGGCTTTCTTT.

This clone was observed a single time. This chain connects TRBV28 to TRBJ1-6; TRBD1 might be the D (6 bases). The CDR3 has 16 amino acids. Germline V gene lookup returns CDR1 MDHEN and CDR2 SYDVKM. Trimming shortened V by 3 bases and J by 7 bases, and 16 bases separated the two germline ends. The CDR3 DNA reads as TGTGCCAGCAGTTTTTCGGGACAAGGGGTAAATTCACCCCTCCACTTT. Its protein is CASSFSGQGVNSPLHF.

The genes are TRBV4-1 and TRBJ2-1; a weak D match, TRBD1 (6 bases). The CDR3 contains 16 residues. V dropped 2 bases and J dropped 3 bases, with 14 bases sitting between them. The germline CDR1 and CDR2 sequences are MGHRA and YSYEKL. Here the CDR3 reads CASSQPGRTDYNEQFF. CDR3 nucleotide sequence: TGCGCCAGCAGCCAACCCGGCCGGACAGACTACAATGAGCAGTTCTTC.

The CDR3 here is CASTKGLVKDEQYF. CDR3 DNA sequence: TGCGCCAGCACCAAGGGACTAGTGAAGGACGAGCAGTACTTC. The chain has TRBV10-2 and TRBJ2-7; 8 bases line up with TRBD2. The CDR3 runs 14 residues. V gave up 7 bases and J gave up 5 bases; unmatched junction bases: 10. CDR1 WSHSY and CDR2 SAAADI come from the germline V gene.

DNA for the CDR3: TGTGCCAGCAGCTTTTCGGTGAACACTGAAGCTTTCTTT. It encodes CASSFSVNTEAFF. The chain has TRBV7-3 and TRBJ1-1; D call uncertain. This CDR3 is built from 13 residues. CDR1 is SGHTA and CDR2 is FQGTGA in the germline V gene. Trimming cost V 3 bases and J 0 bases, with 5 bases left between them.

The chain recombines TRBV19 with TRBJ1-3; D unclear. Germline-derived CDR1 and CDR2 are LNHDA and SQIVND (reference sequence). The length of the CDR3 is 15 residues. Trimming took 5 bases from V and 2 from J, leaving 13 bases between them. DNA for the CDR3: TGTGCCAGTAGTCCCTTGACCCAGGCTGGAAACACCATATATTTT. Encoded protein: CASSPLTQAGNTIYF.

The chain's CDR3 is CASSQRWENYGYTF. Written as DNA, the CDR3 is TGTGCCAGCAGCCAAAGATGGGAGAACTATGGCTACACCTTC. V usage is TRBV16 and J usage is TRBJ1-2; D unclear. The CDR3 covers 14 residues. Trimming stripped 2 bases from V and 2 bases from J, with 9 bases between. Germline V gives CDR1 KGHSY, CDR2 FQNENV.

The chain joins TRBV7-3 to TRBJ1-1, with no clear D. The V and J ends lost 0 bases and 3 bases respectively, with 5 bases between them. From germline, CDR1 is SGHTA and CDR2 FQGTGA. This CDR3 comprises 13 residues. The CDR3 DNA reads TGTGCCAGCAGCTTAACCCCTGACACTGAAGCTTTCTTT. Encoded protein: CASSLTPDTEAFF.

V usage is TRBV19 and J usage is TRBJ1-5, with unresolved D. The CDR3 is made up of 14 amino acids. Germline CDR1 reads LNHDA; CDR2 reads SQIVND (reference sequence). The V and J ends lost 7 bases and 1 base respectively, with 11 bases between them. Here the CDR3 DNA reads TGTGCCAGTAATAGCGAGAAAAGCAATCAGCCCCAGCATTTT. Translation: CASNSEKSNQPQHF.

J is TRBJ1-3 and V is TRBV30, with D perhaps matching TRBD1 (5 bases). The V and J ends lost 3 bases and 0 bases respectively, with 9 bases between them. From germline, CDR1 is GTSNPN and CDR2 SVGIG (reference sequence). The CDR3 consists of 14 residues. The CDR3 DNA follows: TGTGCCTGGAGGCGGGGCGGCTCTGGAAACACCATATATTTT. As protein: CAWRRGGSGNTIYF.

The chain uses TRBV6-5 and TRBJ2-7, with D possibly being TRBD1 (6 bases). Deletions cut 5 bases from V and 11 bases from J, with 16 bases between. Germline CDR1 MNHEY, CDR2 SVGAGI. The CDR3 is 12 amino acids. The CDR3 spells CASSRQGLGEYF. The CDR3 region has the DNA TGTGCCAGCAGTCGCCAGGGGCTCGGGGAGTACTTC.